This T cell receptor beta chain was documented in a study of CD8+ T cells in alopecia areata. Overall study: Those treated were given oral tofacitinib at 5 to 10 mg twice daily. Study-wide results and caveats: Scalp and blood samples kept many expanded lesional clones throughout tofacitinib. Scalp lesions, especially in alopecia totalis/universalis, had higher clonality than normal scalp. Scalp sample sequencing also detects resident alphabeta T cells of normal skin.

Sample treatment: oral pan-JAK inhibitor, 5-10 mg twice daily. Trimming left V 5 bases short and J 2 bases short, with 15 bases between. In germline, CDR1 is SQVTM, CDR2 ANQGSEA. This CDR3 is 15 amino acids long. In regard to this clone: Its cognate antigen is unknown.

Following RNA extraction, reverse transcription yielded cDNA that acted as the sequencing template. The data were produced by immunoSEQ multiplex PCR, yet TCRdb's version contains in-frame clones alone and is incomplete. The sample lists about 250,000 clones, 60% occurring once. This material consisted of CD4+ T cells sorted from blood, taken between weeks 51 and 52, from a patient treated with tofacitinib. This sequence was found in a human donor with alopecia areata. The V call is TRBV29-1, the J call TRBJ1-4; D possibly corresponds to TRBD1 (5 bases). In DNA, the CDR3 is TGCAGCGTTCAGGACACACGGGCCACTAATGAAAAACTGTTTTTT. This codes for CSVQDTRATNEKLFF.